The 4 T cell receptor beta chains listed next were all sequenced from one sample in a study of radiotherapy plus CTLA-4 blockade in lung cancer. Using immunoSEQ multiplex PCR, the repertoire was profiled, and TCRdb retains in-frame clones only, with some absent. The data hold roughly 30,000 clones, with roughly 71% observed a single time. The sequences come from peripheral blood, collected from a patient treated with radiotherapy plus ipilimumab. The receptor source for this set is a human donor with non-small cell lung cancer that progressed on radiotherapy plus ipilimumab.

The chain uses TRBV6-5 and TRBJ2-3; 15 nucleotides agree with TRBD2. The CDR3 totals 14 residues. J gave up 5 bases and V 8 bases, and 2 bases lay outside the gene matches. The germline gives CDR1 MNHEY, CDR2 SVGAGI. The CDR3 reads CASAGLAGGDTQYF. The CDR3 nucleotides are TGTGCCAGCGCGGGACTAGCGGGAGGAGATACGCAGTATTTT.

This sequence joins TRBV4-1 and TRBJ2-4, with D possibly being TRBD1 (5 bases). This CDR3 contains 15 residues. With 1 base removed from V and 6 bases from J, the gap between germline ends came to 13 bases. CDR1 is MGHRA and CDR2 is YSYEKL in the germline V gene. The CDR3 nucleotides read TGCGCCAGCAGCCAAGTTGGGCAGGGTCTAAACATTCAGTACTTC. As protein: CASSQVGQGLNIQYF.

This clone has only a few counts. The chain carries TRBV29-1 and TRBJ2-5; 10 bases match TRBD2. In germline, CDR1 is SQVTM, CDR2 ANQGSEA. There are 15 residues in the CDR3. J was trimmed by 0 bases and V by 3 bases; bases with no gene match: 4. The CDR3 DNA reads TGCAGCGTTGATGGGCTAGCGGGGGACCAAGAGACCCAGTACTTC. Translation gives CSVDGLAGDQETQYF.

J is TRBJ2-6 and V is TRBV9; D is tentatively TRBD1 or TRBD2 (5 bases each). The length of the CDR3 is 17 residues. Trimming left V 0 bases short and J 0 bases short, with 10 bases between. Germline V lookup: CDR1 SGDLS, CDR2 YYNGEE. CDR3 loop: CASSVDPGTSGANVLTF. CDR3 sequence (DNA): TGTGCCAGCAGCGTAGACCCAGGGACCTCTGGGGCCAACGTCCTGACTTTC.